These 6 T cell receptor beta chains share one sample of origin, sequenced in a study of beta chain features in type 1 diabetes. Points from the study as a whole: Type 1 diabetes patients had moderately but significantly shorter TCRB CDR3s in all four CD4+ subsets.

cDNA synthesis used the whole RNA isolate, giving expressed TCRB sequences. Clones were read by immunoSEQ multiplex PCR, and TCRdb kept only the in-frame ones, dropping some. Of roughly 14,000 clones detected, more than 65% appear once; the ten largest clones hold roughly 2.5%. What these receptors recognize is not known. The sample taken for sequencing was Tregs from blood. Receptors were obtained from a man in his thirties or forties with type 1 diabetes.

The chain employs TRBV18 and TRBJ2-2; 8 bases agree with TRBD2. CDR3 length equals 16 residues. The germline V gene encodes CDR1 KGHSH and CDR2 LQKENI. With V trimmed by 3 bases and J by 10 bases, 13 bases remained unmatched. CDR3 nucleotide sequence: TGTGCCAGCTCACCCCGCGCGGGAGGCTTGGGATTGGAGCTGTTTTTT. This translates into CASSPRAGGLGLELFF.

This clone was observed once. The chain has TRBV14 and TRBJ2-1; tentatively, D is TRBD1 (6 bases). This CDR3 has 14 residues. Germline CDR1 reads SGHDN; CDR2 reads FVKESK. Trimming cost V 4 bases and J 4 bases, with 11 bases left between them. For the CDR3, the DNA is TGTGCCAGCAGCCCTCGAACAGGGTACAATGAGCAGTTCTTC. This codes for CASSPRTGYNEQFF. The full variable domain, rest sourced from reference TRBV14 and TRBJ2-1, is EAGVTQFPSHSVIEKGQTVTLRCDPISGHDNLYWYRRVMGKEIKFLLHFVKESKQDESGMPNNRFLAERTGGTYSTLKVQPAELEDSGVYFCASSPRTGYNEQFFGPGTRLTVL.

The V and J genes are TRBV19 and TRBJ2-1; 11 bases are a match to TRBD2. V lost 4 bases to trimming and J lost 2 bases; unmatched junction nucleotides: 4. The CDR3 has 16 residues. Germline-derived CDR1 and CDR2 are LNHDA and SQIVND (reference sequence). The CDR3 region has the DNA TGTGCCAGTAGTAATAGCGGGAGGGGGGCCTACAATGAGCAGTTCTTC. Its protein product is CASSNSGRGAYNEQFF.

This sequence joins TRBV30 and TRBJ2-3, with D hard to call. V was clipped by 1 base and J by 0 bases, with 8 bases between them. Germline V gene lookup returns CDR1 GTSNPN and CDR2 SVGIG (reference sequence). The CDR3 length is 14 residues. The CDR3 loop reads CAWSGGRSTDTQYF. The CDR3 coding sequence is TGTGCCTGGAGTGGAGGCCGTAGCACAGATACGCAGTATTTT.

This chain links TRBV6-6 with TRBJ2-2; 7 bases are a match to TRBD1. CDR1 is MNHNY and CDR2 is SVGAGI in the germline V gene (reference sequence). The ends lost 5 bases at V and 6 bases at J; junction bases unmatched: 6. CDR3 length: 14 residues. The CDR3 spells CASSPDREAGELFF. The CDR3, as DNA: TGTGCCAGCAGTCCCGACAGGGAAGCCGGGGAGCTGTTTTTT.

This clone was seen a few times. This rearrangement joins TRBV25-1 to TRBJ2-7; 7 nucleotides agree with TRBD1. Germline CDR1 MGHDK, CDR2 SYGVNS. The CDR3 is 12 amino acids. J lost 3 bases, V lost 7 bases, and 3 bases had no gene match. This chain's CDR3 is CASTAGGYEQYF. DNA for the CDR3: TGTGCCAGCACCGCAGGGGGCTACGAGCAGTACTTC.